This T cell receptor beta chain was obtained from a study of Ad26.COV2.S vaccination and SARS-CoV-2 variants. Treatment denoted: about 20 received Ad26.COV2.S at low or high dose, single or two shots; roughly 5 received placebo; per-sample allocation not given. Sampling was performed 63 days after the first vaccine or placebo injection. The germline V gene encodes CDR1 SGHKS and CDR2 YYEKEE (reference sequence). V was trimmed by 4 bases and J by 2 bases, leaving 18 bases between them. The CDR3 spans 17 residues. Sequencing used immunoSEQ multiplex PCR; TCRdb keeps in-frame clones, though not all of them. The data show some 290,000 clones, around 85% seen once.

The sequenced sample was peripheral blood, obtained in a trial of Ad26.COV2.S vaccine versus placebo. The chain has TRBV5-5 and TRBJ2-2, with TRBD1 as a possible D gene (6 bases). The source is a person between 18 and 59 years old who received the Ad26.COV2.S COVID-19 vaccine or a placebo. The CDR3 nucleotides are TGTGCCAGCAGCAAAGCGCCGGGACAACTTAACACCGGGGAGCTGTTTTTT. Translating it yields CASSKAPGQLNTGELFF.